This T cell receptor (beta chain) was documented in a study of shared clonotypes between healthy human individuals. Study results and caveats: How much donors shared clonotypes was expected to be affected by sequencing depth.

In germline, CDR1 is SGHDN, CDR2 FVKESK. The CDR3 loop spans 13 amino acids. A remark on this clone: Its cognate antigen is unknown.

Methods used by the authors: From ImmunoSEQ came sequences covering only the junction and carrying no quality scores, so filtering differed. Assay: immunoSEQ multiplex PCR; the TCRdb copy retains only in-frame clones and omits some. V and J calls and clone size are copied from that table; D and trimming were computed from the DNA. The repertoire holds 450,000 to 500,000 clones, with over 65% as singletons. The sequence was obtained from a woman aged 40 to 50 in good health. Some clones in this sample may be carry-over from other donors' samples. The sequencing input was PBMCs. The chain is built from TRBV14 and TRBJ2-5, with unresolved D. Judging by the DNA end, TRBJ2-7 fits better; the J call may be wrong. CDR3 region: CASSSSLWGEQYF. Written as DNA, the CDR3 is TGTGCCAGCAGTTCGTCCCTGTGGGGCGAGCAGTACTTC.